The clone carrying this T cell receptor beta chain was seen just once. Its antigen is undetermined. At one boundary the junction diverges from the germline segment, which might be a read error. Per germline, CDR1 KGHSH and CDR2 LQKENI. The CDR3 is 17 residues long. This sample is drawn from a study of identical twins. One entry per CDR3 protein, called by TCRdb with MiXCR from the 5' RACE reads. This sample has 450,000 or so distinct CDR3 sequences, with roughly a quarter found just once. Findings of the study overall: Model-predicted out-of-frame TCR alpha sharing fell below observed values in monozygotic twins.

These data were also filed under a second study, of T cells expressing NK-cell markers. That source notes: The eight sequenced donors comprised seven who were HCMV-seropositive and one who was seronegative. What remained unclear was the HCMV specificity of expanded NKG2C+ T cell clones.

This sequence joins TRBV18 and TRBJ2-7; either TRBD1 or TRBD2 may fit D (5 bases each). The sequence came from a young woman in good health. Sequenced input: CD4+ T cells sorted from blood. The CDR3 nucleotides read TGTGCCAGTTACAATCATGTCGGGGCCACCAGAAAGGGGAGAGCTGAATTC. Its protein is CASYNHVGATRKGRAEF.